The 26 T cell receptor beta chains listed next were all sequenced from one sample in a study of blood T cell repertoires in COVID-19 (dated by TCRdb to 2018 to 2021). The library was prepared using the immunoSEQ multiplex PCR assay. TCRdb limited this immuneACCESS table to in-frame rearrangements with V and J called. A share of clones is missing; checked studies link under half to unresolved V genes, and the rest is unexplained. This sample lists 250,000 to 300,000 clones; 85% to 90% were detected once. About 4.6% of the sample goes to the ten largest clones. Sequenced sample: peripheral blood. The receptors here all came from a man between 35 and 55 years old with acute or convalescent COVID-19.

The chain couples TRBV11-2 to TRBJ2-2; D call uncertain. CDR1 is SGHAT, CDR2 FQNNGV, per germline. The CDR3 is 11 residues long. The V and J ends lost 7 bases and 2 bases respectively, with 2 bases between them. CDR3 in DNA: TGTGCCAGCACTAACACCGGGGAGCTGTTTTTT. It yields the protein CASTNTGELFF.

This rearrangement joins TRBV11-1 to TRBJ2-7; TRBD1 is a possible D gene (5 bases). Deletions cut 5 bases from V and 3 bases from J, with 17 bases between. CDR1 and CDR2 (germline): SGHAT, FQDESV (reference sequence). The CDR3 has 15 residues. CDR3 coding DNA: TGTGCCAGCAGCCTCGAGTGGGGCGGTGACTACGAGCAGTACTTC. It codes for CASSLEWGGDYEQYF.

V usage is TRBV19 and J usage is TRBJ2-7; D possibly corresponds to TRBD1 (6 bases). Per the germline V gene, CDR1 is LNHDA and CDR2 is SQIVND (reference sequence). This CDR3 comprises 15 residues. Trimming stripped 5 bases from V and 6 bases from J, with 20 bases between. The chain's CDR3 is CASSPSVYRDREQYF. As DNA, the CDR3 is TGTGCCAGTAGTCCTTCCGTTTACAGGGATCGCGAGCAGTACTTC.

The V and J genes are TRBV10-2 and TRBJ1-2; D possibly corresponds to TRBD1 (6 bases). This CDR3 region has 12 residues. Trimming removed 7 bases from V and 5 bases from J, with 11 bases in between. Germline V lookup: CDR1 WSHSY, CDR2 SAAADI. The CDR3 nucleotides are TGCGCCAGCATCGACAGGCGGTATGGCTACACCTTC. As protein: CASIDRRYGYTF.

The V gene is TRBV5-6, the J gene TRBJ1-6; D unresolved. The CDR3 sequence is 16 residues long. Germline V gene sequence: CDR1 SGHDT, CDR2 YYEEEE. V was pared by 0 bases and J by 6 bases, with 13 bases between. CDR3 nucleotides: TGTGCCAGCAGCTTGGCCTCGGCGGATCTTAATTCACCCCTCCACTTT. It codes for CASSLASADLNSPLHF.

This clone was recorded only once. The junction departs from the called germline gene at one end, perhaps through a read error. J is TRBJ1-2 and V is TRBV15, with D possibly being TRBD1 (6 bases). The germline CDR1 and CDR2 sequences are LNHNV and YYDKDF (reference sequence). The CDR3 sequence is 12 residues long. CDR3 sequence (DNA): TGTGCCACCAGTAGAGATGGACAGCTAAGAATCTTC. This codes for CATSRDGQLRIF.

The rearrangement links TRBV11-2 to TRBJ2-7, with a tentative D call TRBD1 (5 bases). V was cut by 5 bases and J by 0 bases, with 11 bases left in between. In germline, CDR1 is SGHAT, CDR2 FQNNGV. This CDR3 has 14 amino acids. Written as DNA, the CDR3 is TGTGCCAGCAGCCCCAGGGCCTACTCCTACGAGCAGTACTTC. It codes for CASSPRAYSYEQYF.

V usage is TRBV14 and J usage is TRBJ2-7, with D possibly matching TRBD1 (7 bases). CDR3 length equals 16 residues. Trimming left V 4 bases short and J 1 base short, with 17 bases between. Germline values: CDR1 SGHDN, CDR2 FVKESK. As DNA, the CDR3 is TGTGCCAGCAGCCCCCTGGAGGGGGCAAAGTCCTACGAGCAGTACTTC. Translated, it gives CASSPLEGAKSYEQYF. Full variable domain (missing parts from reference TRBV14 and TRBJ2-7): EAGVTQFPSHSVIEKGQTVTLRCDPISGHDNLYWYRRVMGKEIKFLLHFVKESKQDESGMPNNRFLAERTGGTYSTLKVQPAELEDSGVYFCASSPLEGAKSYEQYFGPGTRLTVT.

This clone was observed a handful of times. The J gene is TRBJ2-2, the V gene TRBV30; TRBD2 matches 7 bases. The trim removed 4 bases at V and 6 bases at J, leaving 11 bases unmatched. The CDR3 extends over 15 amino acids. Germline-derived CDR1 and CDR2 are GTSNPN and SVGIG (reference sequence). CDR3 bases: TGTGCCTGGAACCATGGGGAGGGTATCCCCGGGGAGCTGTTTTTT. Amino acid sequence: CAWNHGEGIPGELFF.

This chain links TRBV6-6 with TRBJ1-1, with D uncertain. The CDR3 runs to 13 residues. CDR1 is MNHNY, CDR2 SVGAGI, per germline (reference sequence). V lost 5 bases and J 6 bases, leaving 13 bases between the germline ends. The CDR3 region is CASSPMGGSEAFF. The CDR3 DNA is TGTGCCAGCAGTCCAATGGGAGGGTCTGAAGCTTTCTTT.

The chain combines TRBV5-1 with TRBJ1-2; 12 nucleotides agree with TRBD1. This CDR3 spans 14 amino acids. V was clipped by 4 bases and J by 6 bases; unmatched bases: 4. CDR1 and CDR2 (germline): SGHRS, YFSETQ. The CDR3 coding sequence is TGCGCCAGCAGCCCGGGACAGGGGGCAAATGGCTACACCTTC. Protein product: CASSPGQGANGYTF.

The CDR3 DNA follows: TGTGCCAGTAGTTCTATAAGGGACAGGTACGCTGAAGCTTTCTTT. This codes for CASSSIRDRYAEAFF. The chain carries TRBV19 and TRBJ1-1; 8 bases map to TRBD1. The J segment lost 6 bases and the V segment lost 5 bases, leaving 11 bases of the junction unmatched. This CDR3 comprises 15 residues. In germline, CDR1 is LNHDA, CDR2 SQIVND (reference sequence).

The chain has TRBV11-2 and TRBJ2-3, with D possibly being TRBD1 (6 bases). Germline loops: CDR1 SGHAT, CDR2 FQNNGV. V shed 7 bases and J shed 5 bases, with 13 bases lying between them. This CDR3 has 13 residues. CDR3 region: CASMDSWGDTQYF. In DNA form, the CDR3 reads TGTGCCAGCATGGACAGCTGGGGAGATACGCAGTATTTT.

The rearrangement uses TRBV24-1 and TRBJ2-1, with D tentatively TRBD1 (6 bases). The V gene lost 7 bases and the J gene lost 4 bases, with 16 bases spanning the gap. The CDR3 totals 15 residues. Germline CDR1 KGHDR, CDR2 SFDVKD. CDR3 loop: CATSSGTLGYNEQFF. CDR3 in DNA: TGTGCCACCAGCTCCGGGACACTAGGGTACAATGAGCAGTTCTTC.

V and J are TRBV7-8 and TRBJ2-7, with 7 bases matching TRBD1. The CDR3 loop spans 18 amino acids. The V and J ends lost 5 bases and 2 bases, in that order; junction bases with no gene match: 18. The germline V gene encodes CDR1 SGHVS and CDR2 FQNEAQ. The CDR3 bases are TGTGCCAGCAGCCACAACGTTAGGGCCAGGGGGACCCCCTACGAGCAGTACTTC. It is translated as CASSHNVRARGTPYEQYF. The variable domain in full, with the rest retrieved from reference TRBV7-8 and TRBJ2-7, is GAGVSQSPRYKVAKRGQDVALRCDPISGHVSLFWYQQALGQGPEFLTYFQNEAQLDKSGLPSDRFFAERPEGSVSTLKIQRTQQEDSAVYLCASSHNVRARGTPYEQYFGPGTRLTVT.

The chain employs TRBV27 and TRBJ2-7; 9 bases are a match to TRBD1. Trimming took 2 bases from V and 6 from J; bases not matched to a gene: 5. CDR1 is MNHEY, CDR2 SMNVEV, per germline (reference sequence). The CDR3 runs to 14 residues. This CDR3 reads CASSLVGQGGEQYF. The CDR3, as DNA: TGTGCCAGCAGTTTAGTGGGACAGGGTGGCGAGCAGTACTTC.

This clone was observed a few times. The chain carries TRBV29-1 and TRBJ1-2; no definite D call. Germline V gene lookup returns CDR1 SQVTM and CDR2 ANQGSEA. V was clipped by 4 bases and J by 8 bases, with 14 bases between them. The CDR3 is 12 amino acids. CDR3 sequence reads: CSVVANSGGYTF. The CDR3 DNA follows: TGCAGCGTTGTCGCCAACTCGGGGGGCTACACCTTC.

In its sample, this clone was seen once. The chain employs TRBV12-2 and TRBJ2-1; TRBD2 is taken as the D call from the table, unchecked against the DNA. TRBV12-2 is termed a pseudogene. The CDR3 length is 13 residues. Here the CDR3 DNA reads TGTGCAAGTCGCTCTACTAGCTACAATGAGCAGTTCTTC. This gives the protein CASRSTSYNEQFF.

The chain carries TRBV15 and TRBJ1-1; the D is unclear. V dropped 0 bases and J dropped 8 bases, with 10 bases sitting between them. The V gene's germline CDR1 is LNHNV and CDR2 YYDKDF (reference sequence). This CDR3 has 13 amino acids. CDR3 protein: CATSRDLAPEAFF. The CDR3 nucleotides are TGTGCCACCAGCAGAGATTTGGCCCCAGAAGCTTTCTTT. Combining the CDR3 with reference TRBV15 and TRBJ1-1 gives the whole variable domain DAMVIQNPRYQVTQFGKPVTLSCSQTLNHNVMYWYQQKSSQAPKLLFHYYDKDFNNEADTPDNFQSRRPNTSFCFLDIRSPGLGDTAMYLCATSRDLAPEAFFGQGTRLTVV.

This clone was counted between two and nine times. This chain links TRBV7-3 with TRBJ1-2, with D possibly TRBD1 on 5 matching bases. The ends were cut back, 6 bases at V and 4 bases at J, with 15 bases in the middle. Germline V gives CDR1 SGHTA, CDR2 FQGTGA. The CDR3 covers 14 residues. The CDR3 DNA sequence: TGTGCCAGCAGTCCCACGGGACTGACCTATGGCTACACCTTC. Encoded protein: CASSPTGLTYGYTF.

The rearrangement joins TRBV10-2 to TRBJ1-5, with TRBD1 identical over 10 bases. The CDR3 has 15 residues. The ends lost 4 bases at V and 4 bases at J; junction bases unmatched: 4. The V gene's germline CDR1 is WSHSY and CDR2 SAAADI. DNA for the CDR3: TGCGCCAGCAGTGGGACAGGGGGAATAAATCAGCCCCAGCATTTT. It translates to CASSGTGGINQPQHF.

The chain recombines TRBV6-6 with TRBJ2-1, with TRBD2 matching 8 bases. The V gene's germline CDR1 is MNHNY and CDR2 SVGAGI (reference sequence). J was trimmed by 7 bases and V by 6 bases; bases with no gene match: 11. The CDR3 has 15 amino acids. CDR3 coding DNA: TGTGCCAGCAGGACAGCGGGGGCCGGTGGGAATGAGCAGTTCTTC. This encodes CASRTAGAGGNEQFF.

The rearrangement joins TRBV5-6 to TRBJ2-2; 7 nucleotides line up with TRBD1. With V trimmed by 4 bases and J by 6 bases, 9 bases remained unmatched. Germline V gene lookup returns CDR1 SGHDT and CDR2 YYEEEE. CDR3 size: 15 residues. The CDR3 spells CASSLRTGKPGELFF. DNA of the CDR3: TGTGCCAGCAGCCTTAGGACAGGAAAGCCCGGGGAGCTGTTTTTT. The whole variable domain, remainder taken from reference TRBV5-6 and TRBJ2-2, is DAGVTQSPTHLIKTRGQQVTLRCSPKSGHDTVSWYQQALGQGPQFIFQYYEEEERQRGNFPDRFSGHQFPNYSSELNVNALLLGDSALYLCASSLRTGKPGELFFGEGSRLTVL.

The DNA of the CDR3 is TGTGCCAGCAGTTACTCGGGGACAGGGCGCCACGAGCAGTACTTC. This encodes CASSYSGTGRHEQYF. The rearrangement uses TRBV6-2 or TRBV6-3 and TRBJ2-7; 9 positions agree with TRBD1. CDR3 size: 15 residues. Trimming removed 0 bases from V and 5 bases from J; junction bases left unmatched: 5. Germline CDR1 MNHEY, CDR2 SVGEGT.

The CDR3 coding sequence is TGTGCCAGCAGCCCATCGGACGGACAAAACCCAAACTATGGCTACACCTTC. It specifies CASSPSDGQNPNYGYTF. The chain combines TRBV7-9 with TRBJ1-2, with a tentative D call TRBD1 (5 bases). Trimming cost V 5 bases and J 2 bases, with 21 bases left between them. The CDR3 runs to 17 residues. Per germline, CDR1 SEHNR and CDR2 FQNEAQ (reference sequence).

The gene calls are TRBV5-6 and TRBJ1-5, with D maybe TRBD1 (5 bases). V lost 4 bases to trimming and J lost 8 bases, with 16 bases between them. This CDR3 region has 14 residues. Germline assignment: CDR1 SGHDT and CDR2 YYEEEE. Here the CDR3 reads CASSADRTKEPQHF. Here the CDR3 DNA reads TGTGCCAGCAGCGCCGACAGAACTAAAGAGCCCCAGCATTTT.